This T cell receptor beta chain was sequenced in a study of immune evolution from preneoplasia to lung adenocarcinoma. The study's findings and limits: Later-stage lesions seemingly showed higher T cell density and diversity than normal lung. From normal lung to invasive adenocarcinoma, top clone frequencies appeared to decrease.

Each case's diagnosis was confirmed by two pathologists on H&E. Nucleic acids came from premalignant or tumor cells enriched by macro-dissection. Germline values: CDR1 MNHEY, CDR2 SVGAGI. V lost 0 bases, J lost 5 bases, and 12 bases lay in between. The CDR3 runs to 15 residues. Note on this clone: Antigen specificity is unknown.

Clones were sequenced by immunoSEQ multiplex PCR, and TCRdb holds only the in-frame ones, with some missing. The data hold about 6,300 clones, with about 84% observed a single time. Sequencing was carried out using FFPE lung adenocarcinoma in situ tissue. The V call is TRBV6-5, the J call TRBJ2-3; tentative D call: TRBD2 (6 bases). The receptor comes from a donor at least 70 years old with lung adenocarcinoma. The CDR3 protein is CASSYSGGFGDTQYF. The CDR3 nucleotides read TGTGCCAGCAGTTACTCTGGGGGGTTCGGAGATACGCAGTATTTT.